The 8 T cell receptor beta chains below come from one sample, sequenced in a study of blood T cell repertoires in COVID-19 (dated by TCRdb to about 2020). The library was prepared using the immunoSEQ multiplex PCR assay. Imported from immuneACCESS, the table was reduced by TCRdb to in-frame sequences with V and J called. These copies leave out some clones; in studies compared against another copy, an unresolved V gene accounts for under half, and the cause of the remainder is not known. Within this sample are 380,000 or so clones, with around 87% of them counted one time only. The biggest ten clones account for around 1.3% of the sample. Sequencing used PBMCs or T cells enriched from blood (not recorded which). The receptors stem from a man under 40 who had recovered from COVID-19.

This clone has just a few counts. The chain employs TRBV12-5 and TRBJ2-1; 11 bases agree with TRBD2. The J segment lost 5 bases and the V segment lost 2 bases, leaving 2 bases of the junction unmatched. The CDR3 is 15 residues long. CDR1 and CDR2 from the germline V gene are LGHNT and FRNRAP. Here the CDR3 reads CASGLRSGGDNEQFF. Written as DNA, the CDR3 is TGTGCTAGTGGTTTGCGTAGCGGGGGGGACAATGAGCAGTTCTTC.

The chain carries TRBV10-2 and TRBJ1-6; no firm D call. Trimming shortened V by 6 bases and J by 6 bases, and 3 bases separated the two germline ends. This CDR3 spans 11 amino acids. Germline V CDR1 and CDR2: WSHSY, SAAADI. The CDR3 reads CASSGNSPLHF. The CDR3 DNA is TGCGCCAGCAGCGGTAATTCACCCCTCCACTTT.

CDR3 protein: CASGGVAGGSQETQYF. The DNA for the CDR3 is TGTGCCAGCGGAGGGGTAGCGGGGGGTTCTCAAGAGACCCAGTACTTC. The chain carries TRBV9 and TRBJ2-5, with 10 bases lining up with TRBD2. The CDR3 extends over 16 amino acids. J was trimmed by 2 bases and V by 7 bases; bases with no gene match: 11. Per the germline V gene, CDR1 is SGDLS and CDR2 is YYNGEE.

This clone has only one observation. The chain has TRBV5-1 and TRBJ2-5, with a tentative D call TRBD1 (6 bases). The CDR3 loop spans 17 amino acids. The germline V gene encodes CDR1 SGHRS and CDR2 YFSETQ. Trimming cost V 2 bases and J 3 bases, with 20 bases left between them. The CDR3 region has the DNA TGCGCCAGCAGCTTTGACCCACAGGGAGACCTGAAAGAGACCCAGTACTTC. It encodes CASSFDPQGDLKETQYF.

The CDR3 DNA is TGTGCCAGTAGTTTTCCGGGACTGCAAGAGACCCAGTACTTC. It is translated as CASSFPGLQETQYF. J is TRBJ2-5 and V is TRBV19, with a possible D match to TRBD2 (6 bases). The CDR3 runs to 14 residues. V was trimmed by 5 bases and J by 2 bases, leaving 12 bases between them. The germline CDR1 and CDR2 sequences are LNHDA and SQIVND (reference sequence).

This clone came up once. V and J are TRBV12-3 or TRBV12-4 and TRBJ1-6; D perhaps matches TRBD1 (5 bases). V lost 3 bases and J 10 bases, leaving 10 bases between the germline ends. CDR3 length: 13 residues. CDR3 sequence (DNA): TGTGCCAGCAGTTTGGTAGGGGAATCACCCCTCCACTTT. This codes for CASSLVGESPLHF.

A single count supports this clone. The chain joins TRBV7-9 to TRBJ1-4; 7 nucleotides agree with TRBD1. Germline V gene lookup returns CDR1 SEHNR and CDR2 FQNEAQ (reference sequence). There are 13 residues in the CDR3. Unmatched junction bases numbered 4, after V lost 4 bases and J lost 8 bases. This chain's CDR3 is CASSSDREEKLFF. CDR3 bases: TGTGCCAGCAGCTCAGACAGGGAGGAAAAACTGTTTTTT.

This clone was seen only a few times. This sequence joins TRBV19 and TRBJ1-2; 10 bases map to TRBD1. J was trimmed by 7 bases and V by 10 bases; bases with no gene match: 12. CDR1 and CDR2 from the germline V gene are LNHDA and SQIVND (reference sequence). This CDR3 comprises 14 residues. CDR3 region: CATTGAGQGRGYTF. The DNA for the CDR3 is TGTGCCACCACTGGCGCGGGACAGGGGCGTGGCTACACCTTC.